One TCR beta chain is described in this entry. The source of the sample is a study of blood T cell repertoires in COVID-19. Study-level background: PBMCs, B-cell-depleted T cells, or T cells were the source of the cDNA or gDNA that made up the material.

Germline CDR1 SGHRS, CDR2 YFSETQ. Between the trimmed V and J ends, which lost 2 bases and 8 bases, there was a span of 13 bases. CDR3 length: 13 residues. The assay was immunoSEQ multiplex PCR, and TCRdb's table has in-frame clones only and misses some. The profile shows under 250,000 clones, 80% to 95% of them singletons. The chain has TRBV5-1 and TRBJ1-2; the D is unclear. Sequencing was performed on peripheral blood. This sequence originates from a man aged 55 to 69 with COVID-19, enrolled during active disease. In DNA, the CDR3 is TGCGCCAGCAGCTTAGTACCGGGAGGCGGCTACACCTTC. Its protein product is CASSLVPGGGYTF.